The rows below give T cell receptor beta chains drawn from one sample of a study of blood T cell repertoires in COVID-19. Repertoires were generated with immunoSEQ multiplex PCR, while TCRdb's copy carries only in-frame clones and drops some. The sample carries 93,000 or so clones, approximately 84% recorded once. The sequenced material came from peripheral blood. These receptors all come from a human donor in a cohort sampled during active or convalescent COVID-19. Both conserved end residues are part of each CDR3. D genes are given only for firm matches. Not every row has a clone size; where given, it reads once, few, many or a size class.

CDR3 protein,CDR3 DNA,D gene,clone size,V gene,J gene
CASSIVVTSGHTDTQYF,TGTGCCAGTAGTATAGTGGTTACTAGCGGTCACACAGATACGCAGTATTTT,TRBD2,NA,TRBV19,TRBJ2-3
CASSLWQATSSNQPQHF,TGTGCCAGCAGCTTATGGCAGGCGACCAGTAGCAATCAGCCCCAGCATTTT,NA,NA,TRBV7-9,TRBJ1-5
CASSSLGQVDSPLHF,TGCGCCAGCAGCTCCCTGGGACAAGTAGATTCACCCCTCCACTTT,NA,NA,TRBV5-1,TRBJ1-6
CASSQEDLPPTGGPMGEQYF,TGTGCCAGCAGCCAAGAGGACCTCCCACCAACGGGGGGCCCTATGGGCGAGCAGTACTTC,NA,NA,TRBV3-1/TRBV3-2,TRBJ2-7
CASSPITPNTEAFF,TGTGCCAGCAGCCCCATCACACCTAACACTGAAGCTTTCTTT,NA,NA,TRBV14,TRBJ1-1
CASSLLRTVQETQYF,TGTGCCAGCAGCTTGTTACGGACAGTCCAAGAGACCCAGTACTTC,NA,NA,TRBV5-6,TRBJ2-5
CASSQDQGRLDTEAFF,TGTGCCAGCAGCCAAGATCAGGGGCGCCTGGACACTGAAGCTTTCTTT,NA,NA,TRBV3-1/TRBV3-2,TRBJ1-1
CASSSFGQSGNTIYF,TGTGCCAGCAGCTCCTTTGGACAGTCTGGAAACACCATATATTTT,NA,NA,TRBV28,TRBJ1-3
CASRGLAGVETQYF,TGTGCCAGCAGAGGACTAGCGGGGGTCGAGACCCAGTACTTC,TRBD2,few,TRBV6-5,TRBJ2-5
CASSPGEGGRPGNTIYF,TGCGCCAGCAGCCCAGGGGAGGGCGGGCGGCCTGGAAACACCATATATTTT,NA,NA,TRBV4-1,TRBJ1-3
CASASQGFYGYTF,TGTGCCAGCGCGTCACAGGGTTTCTATGGCTACACCTTC,NA,once,TRBV6-5,TRBJ1-2
CASSSYRGRDTEAFF,TGTGCCAGCAGCTCATACAGGGGAAGGGACACTGAAGCTTTCTTT,TRBD1,once,TRBV3-1/TRBV3-2,TRBJ1-1
CASSLDRGGYYGYTF,TGTGCCAGCAGCTTGGACAGGGGCGGCTACTATGGCTACACCTTC,TRBD1,NA,TRBV11-1,TRBJ1-2
CATSDPSLGGGADNNEQFF,TGTGCCACCAGTGATCCCTCCCTGGGTGGGGGGGCAGACAACAATGAGCAGTTCTTC,NA,NA,TRBV24-1,TRBJ2-1
CAIRGSRYGYTF,TGTGCCATTCGAGGGAGCAGATATGGCTACACCTTC,NA,NA,TRBV6-5,TRBJ1-2
CASSLLDRYNEQFF,TGTGCCAGCAGCCTTTTAGACAGATACAATGAGCAGTTCTTC,NA,NA,TRBV5-5,TRBJ2-1
CASSPGWRNNSPLHF,TGTGCCAGCAGTCCAGGGTGGCGGAATAATTCACCCCTCCACTTT,NA,NA,TRBV7-2,TRBJ1-6
CASSEPLRGSYTF,TGTGCCAGCAGTGAACCCCTCAGGGGGAGCTACACCTTC,TRBD1,NA,TRBV25-1,TRBJ1-2
CASSRQANTGELFF,TGTGCCAGCAGTAGACAGGCCAACACCGGGGAGCTGTTTTTT,NA,once,TRBV28,TRBJ2-2
CASSLGEKPSTDTQYF,TGTGCCAGCAGCTTAGGGGAGAAACCCAGCACAGATACGCAGTATTTT,NA,few,TRBV11-3,TRBJ2-3
CSVVGQRNTEAFF,TGCAGCGTGGTCGGACAGAGGAACACTGAAGCTTTCTTT,NA,NA,TRBV29-1,TRBJ1-1
CASSLYPLGQGRNEKLFF,TGTGCCAGCAGCTTATACCCACTCGGACAGGGAAGAAATGAAAAACTGTTTTTT,TRBD1,NA,TRBV11-2,TRBJ1-4
CASSLGQFHEQYF,TGTGCCAGCAGCTTAGGACAGTTCCACGAGCAGTACTTC,NA,NA,TRBV7-9,TRBJ2-7
CASSLSSPRTEAFF,TGCGCCAGCAGCTTGAGTAGCCCGAGAACTGAAGCTTTCTTT,NA,NA,TRBV5-1,TRBJ1-1